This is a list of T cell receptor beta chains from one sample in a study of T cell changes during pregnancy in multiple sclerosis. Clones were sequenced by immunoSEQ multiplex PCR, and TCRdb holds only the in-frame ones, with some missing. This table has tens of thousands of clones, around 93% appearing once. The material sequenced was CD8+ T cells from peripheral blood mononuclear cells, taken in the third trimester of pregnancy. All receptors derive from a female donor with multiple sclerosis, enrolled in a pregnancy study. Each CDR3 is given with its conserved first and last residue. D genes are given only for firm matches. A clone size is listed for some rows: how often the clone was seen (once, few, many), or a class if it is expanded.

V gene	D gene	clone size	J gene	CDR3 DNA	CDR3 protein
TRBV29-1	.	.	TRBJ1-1	TGCAGCGTCTCGGGGGGATTGAACACTGAAGCTTTCTTT	CSVSGGLNTEAFF
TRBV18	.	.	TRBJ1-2	TGTGCCAGCTCACCACTTGGGCCCTATGGCTACACCTTC	CASSPLGPYGYTF
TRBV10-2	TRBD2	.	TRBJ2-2	TGCGCCAGCAGTGAGGATAGCGGGAGGTATACCGGGGAGCTGTTTTTT	CASSEDSGRYTGELFF
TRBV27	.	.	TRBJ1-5	TGTGCCAGCAGTTTTCAGGACAGTCAGCCCCAGCATTTT	CASSFQDSQPQHF
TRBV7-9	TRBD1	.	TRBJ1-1	TGTGCCAGCAGCTCGGACAGGGAGAACACTGAAGCTTTCTTT	CASSSDRENTEAFF
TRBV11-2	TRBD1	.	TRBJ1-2	TGTGCCAGCAGTTTTAGACAGGGAAGAAGTCATGGCTACACCTTC	CASSFRQGRSHGYTF
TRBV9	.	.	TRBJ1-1	TGTGCCAGCAGCGCCCCAGGGGTATACGAGAACACTGAAGCTTTCTTT	CASSAPGVYENTEAFF
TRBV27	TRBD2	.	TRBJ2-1	TGTGCCAGCAGTTTAACTAGCGGGCCGTACAATGAGCAGTTCTTC	CASSLTSGPYNEQFF
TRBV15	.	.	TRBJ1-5	TGTGCCACCAGCAGAGATCTAGGACAGCATCAGCCCCAGCATTTT	CATSRDLGQHQPQHF
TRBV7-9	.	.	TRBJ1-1	TGTGCCAGCAGCCCACCGGGGGACACTGAAGCTTTCTTT	CASSPPGDTEAFF
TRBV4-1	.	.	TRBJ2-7	TGCGCCAGCAGCCAAGGATTTGAGGACAGCATCTCCTACGAGCAGTACTTC	CASSQGFEDSISYEQYF
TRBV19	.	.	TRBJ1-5	TGTGCCAGTAACCCCTGGCAGCGAGGCAATCAGCCCCAGCATTTT	CASNPWQRGNQPQHF
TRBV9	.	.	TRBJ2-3	TGTGCCAGCAGCGTAGGCGGGTCCACAGATACGCAGTATTTT	CASSVGGSTDTQYF
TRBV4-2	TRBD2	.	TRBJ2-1	TGTGCCAGCAGCCAAGATCGTTCTAGCGGGGGGGCCGCCTACAATGAGCAGTTCTTC	CASSQDRSSGGAAYNEQFF
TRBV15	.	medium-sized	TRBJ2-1	TGTGCCACCAGCCTCCCCTTGGCCCAACTAGTATACAATGAGCAGTTCTTC	CATSLPLAQLVYNEQFF
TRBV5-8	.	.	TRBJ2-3	TGTGCCAGCAGCCTTATTCGGACCCTGGAGGCAGATACGCAGTATTTT	CASSLIRTLEADTQYF
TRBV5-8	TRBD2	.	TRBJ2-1	TGTGCCAGCAGCTCGGGACTAAAGGGAAATGAGCAGTTCTTC	CASSSGLKGNEQFF
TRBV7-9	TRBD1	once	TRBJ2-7	TGTGCCAGCAGCTCCAATACCGGACAGGGACCTCTCTACGAGCAGTACTTC	CASSSNTGQGPLYEQYF
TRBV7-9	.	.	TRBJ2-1	TGTGCCAGCAGCCTCAGCAACCTAAGACAGGGACTCTACAATGAGCAGTTCTTC	CASSLSNLRQGLYNEQFF
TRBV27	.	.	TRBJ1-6	TGTGCCAGCACTCCAGGGACTTATAATTCACCCCTCCACTTT	CASTPGTYNSPLHF
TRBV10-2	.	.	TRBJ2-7	TGCGCCAGCAGTGACGGGAGTTCCTACGAGCAGTACTTC	CASSDGSSYEQYF
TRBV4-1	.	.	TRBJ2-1	TGCGCCAGCAGCCAAGACGGAGGCGTGAGCTCCTACAATGAGCAGTTCTTC	CASSQDGGVSSYNEQFF
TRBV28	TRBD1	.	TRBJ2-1	TGTGCCGGGAAACGACAGGGGGCCTATGAGCAGTTCTTC	CAGKRQGAYEQFF
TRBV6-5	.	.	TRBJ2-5	TGTGCCAGCAGCCTGAGTGGGGACTTCCACGAGACCCAGTACTTC	CASSLSGDFHETQYF